This TCR beta chain derives from a study of CD8+ T cells in alopecia areata. Study-wide results and limits: It was lesional scalp, especially alopecia totalis/universalis, that showed higher clonality than normal scalp. Whereas mice showed it more clearly, TCR sharing across patients was murkier, possibly because of HLA.

In its sample, this clone was seen a few times. Antigen unknown. In alopecia areata patients, both lesional scalp punch biopsies and peripheral blood were collected. Following RNA extraction, reverse transcription yielded cDNA that acted as the sequencing template. Only in-frame clones appear in the TCRdb table, and some are missing; sequencing was by immunoSEQ multiplex PCR. The sample lists some 150,000 clones, roughly 53% occurring once. Trimming at V came to 4 bases and at J to 1 base, leaving 14 bases not matched to a gene. The CDR3 loop spans 19 amino acids. Germline assignment: CDR1 SGHVS and CDR2 FNYEAQ.

The TCR sequence derives from a human donor with alopecia areata. The specimen comprised CD4+ T cells sorted from blood, sampled at week 0. The chain joins TRBV7-6 to TRBJ2-3; 10 nucleotides align to TRBD2. The CDR3 protein is CASSYRPLGSGGGTDTQYF. The CDR3 region has the DNA TGTGCCAGCAGCTACCGACCTCTTGGGAGCGGGGGGGGCACAGATACGCAGTATTTT.